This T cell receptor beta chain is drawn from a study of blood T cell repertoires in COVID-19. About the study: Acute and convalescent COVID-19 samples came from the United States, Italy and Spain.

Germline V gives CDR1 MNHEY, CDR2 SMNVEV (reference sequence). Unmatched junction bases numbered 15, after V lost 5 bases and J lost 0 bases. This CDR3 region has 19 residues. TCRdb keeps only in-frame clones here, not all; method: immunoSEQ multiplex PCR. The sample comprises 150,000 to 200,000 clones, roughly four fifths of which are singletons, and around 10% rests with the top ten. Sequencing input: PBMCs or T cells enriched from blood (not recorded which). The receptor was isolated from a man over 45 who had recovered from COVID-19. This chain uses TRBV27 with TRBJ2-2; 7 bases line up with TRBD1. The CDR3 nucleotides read TGTGCCAGCAGTCCTACCCCCTACACCGGGACAGCGAACACCGGGGAGCTGTTTTTT. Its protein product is CASSPTPYTGTANTGELFF.